These T cell receptor beta chains were read from a single sample in a study of cytomegalovirus exposure and HLA in healthy donors. Only in-frame clones appear in the TCRdb table, and some are missing; sequencing was by immunoSEQ multiplex PCR. The table lists over 75,000 clones, approximately 81% of them singletons. The sample comprised PBMCs. The source of these receptors is a man aged 18 to 29 in good health and CMV-seropositive. The CDR3 runs from the conserved cysteine through the conserved F or W. A D gene is named only where the DNA matches it firmly. Clone size is shown for a subset of rows, as once, few, many or a class of expanded clone.

>TRBD1|TRBV4-2|few|TRBJ1-2
CASSQGDRLNYGYTF
TGTGCCAGCAGCCAAGGGGACAGGCTTAACTATGGCTACACCTTC
>NA|TRBV6-1|NA|TRBJ1-1
CASSEIPGESTEAFF
TGTGCCAGCAGTGAAATCCCCGGAGAGAGCACTGAAGCTTTCTTT
>NA|TRBV6-5|NA|TRBJ1-1
CASSHGENTEAFF
TGTGCCAGCAGCCACGGAGAGAACACTGAAGCTTTCTTT
>TRBD1|TRBV10-3|NA|TRBJ2-5
CAVAGQGQETQYF
TGTGCCGTGGCGGGACAGGGTCAAGAGACCCAGTACTTC
>TRBD1|TRBV6-5|NA|TRBJ1-5
CASSSMGQKNQPQHF
TGTGCCAGCAGTTCTATGGGACAGAAAAATCAGCCCCAGCATTTT
>TRBD2|TRBV7-9|NA|TRBJ2-2
CASSLAGLAGSTGELFF
TGTGCCAGCAGCTTAGCGGGACTAGCGGGAAGCACCGGGGAGCTGTTTTTT
>TRBD1|TRBV7-3|NA|TRBJ2-3
CASSLGTGEGDTQYF
TGTGCCAGCAGCTTAGGGACAGGGGAAGGAGATACGCAGTATTTT
>TRBD1|TRBV27|NA|TRBJ2-1
CASSSGTAGYNEQFF
TGTGCCAGCAGCTCCGGGACAGCCGGATACAATGAGCAGTTCTTC
>NA|TRBV7-3|NA|TRBJ2-2
CASSSSSETGELFF
TGTGCCAGCAGCAGTAGTAGTGAGACCGGGGAGCTGTTTTTT
>NA|TRBV18|NA|TRBJ1-1
CASSPDPGGTEAFF
TGTGCCAGCTCACCCGACCCCGGCGGGACTGAAGCTTTCTTT
>TRBD1|TRBV6-1|NA|TRBJ2-1
CASKQGDHNEQFF
TGTGCCAGCAAACAGGGGGATCACAATGAGCAGTTCTTC
>NA|TRBV15|NA|TRBJ1-1
CATSPPVDTEAFF
TGTGCCACCAGCCCCCCCGTAGACACTGAAGCTTTCTTT
>TRBD1|TRBV27|NA|TRBJ1-2
CASSFQGGYGYTF
TGTGCCAGCAGTTTCCAGGGGGGCTATGGCTACACCTTC
>NA|TRBV5-5|few|TRBJ2-1
CASSRSELEGSHEQFF
TGTGCCAGCAGCCGCTCCGAACTAGAGGGATCTCATGAGCAGTTCTTC
>TRBD2|TRBV5-1|NA|TRBJ2-3
CASSLRLAGVRDTQYF
TGCGCCAGCAGCTTACGACTAGCGGGAGTCAGGGATACGCAGTATTTT
>TRBD2|TRBV5-4|NA|TRBJ2-1
CASSGGLARTYNEQFF
TGTGCCAGCAGCGGGGGACTAGCGAGGACCTACAATGAGCAGTTCTTC
>TRBD2|TRBV7-8|NA|TRBJ2-3
CASSLPAGDSTDTQYF
TGTGCCAGCAGCTTACCAGCGGGAGATAGCACAGATACGCAGTATTTT
>TRBD2|TRBV29-1|NA|TRBJ2-5
CSPPTGGGVETQYF
TGCAGCCCCCCAACGGGAGGGGGGGTGGAGACCCAGTACTTC
>NA|TRBV28|few|TRBJ1-2
CASSVEGDGYTF
TGTGCCAGCAGCGTCGAGGGGGATGGCTACACCTTC
>NA|TRBV29-1|few|TRBJ1-1
CSVIGNTEAFF
TGCAGCGTTATCGGGAACACTGAAGCTTTCTTT
>NA|TRBV19|NA|TRBJ1-5
CASSASRGNQPQHF
TGTGCCAGTAGTGCAAGCCGGGGAAATCAGCCCCAGCATTTT
>TRBD2|TRBV19|NA|TRBJ2-7
CASSGAGAHSYEQYF
TGTGCCAGTAGTGGAGCGGGGGCTCACTCCTACGAGCAGTACTTC
>NA|TRBV9|NA|TRBJ1-2
CASSLLTRDSQGGYTF
TGTGCCAGCAGCTTACTAACACGGGACTCTCAAGGGGGCTACACCTTC
>TRBD2|TRBV28|NA|TRBJ2-1
CASSLSPSGVRAWQFF
TGTGCCAGCAGTTTATCGCCTAGCGGGGTAAGAGCTTGGCAGTTCTTC
>NA|TRBV5-6|NA|TRBJ2-3
CASRPGLAITDTQYF
TGTGCCAGCAGACCGGGACTTGCGATCACAGATACGCAGTATTTT
>TRBD1|TRBV6-5|NA|TRBJ2-7
CASSTTPGQNLEQYF
TGTGCCAGCAGTACCACTCCGGGACAGAACCTCGAGCAGTACTTC
>TRBD1|TRBV5-5|NA|TRBJ1-4
CASSLVSGGGEKLFF
TGTGCCAGCAGCTTGGTATCAGGGGGCGGTGAAAAACTGTTTTTT
>TRBD2|TRBV19|NA|TRBJ2-2
CASRTAGEPYTGELFF
TGTGCCAGTAGGACCGCGGGGGAGCCCTACACCGGGGAGCTGTTTTTT
>TRBD1|TRBV18|NA|TRBJ2-7
CASSLRQGIYEQYF
TGTGCCAGCTCACTTAGACAGGGGATCTACGAGCAGTACTTC